Each of the 8 T cell receptor beta chains below was sequenced from the same sample in a study of blood T cell repertoires in COVID-19. Generated by immunoSEQ multiplex PCR, the TCRdb table keeps only in-frame clones and is missing some. Of some 310,000 clones listed, roughly 91% were seen once; the top ten hold 1%. Material: peripheral blood. Receptor source: a man between 50 and 59 years old with active or convalescent COVID-19.

J is TRBJ2-7 and V is TRBV7-9, with D perhaps TRBD1 (5 bases). Per germline, CDR1 SEHNR and CDR2 FQNEAQ (reference sequence). This CDR3 contains 12 residues. V was clipped by 5 bases and J by 6 bases, with 11 bases between them. The CDR3 loop is CASSPPQGEQYF. The DNA for the CDR3 is TGTGCCAGCAGCCCACCCCAGGGCGAGCAGTACTTC.

The table lists this clone with a count of one. This rearrangement joins TRBV20-1 to TRBJ2-7, with D unclear. The CDR3 consists of 11 residues. The V gene lost 4 bases and the J gene lost 9 bases, with 13 bases spanning the gap. CDR1 is DFQATT, CDR2 SNEGSKA, per germline (reference sequence). This CDR3 reads CSAILEVGQYF. The DNA for the CDR3 is TGCAGTGCTATTTTAGAGGTGGGGCAGTACTTC.

The chain combines TRBV19 with TRBJ2-3; D might be TRBD2 (6 bases). Trimming cost V 10 bases and J 4 bases, with 18 bases left between them. The length of the CDR3 is 14 residues. The germline V gene encodes CDR1 LNHDA and CDR2 SQIVND (reference sequence). CDR3 nucleotides: TGTGCCACAAGTGGCGCGGGGTTCCCAGATACGCAGTATTTT. This encodes CATSGAGFPDTQYF.

The V and J genes are TRBV12-3 or TRBV12-4 and TRBJ1-2, with 8 positions matching TRBD1. The V segment lost 4 bases and the J segment 8 bases; nucleotides outside the gene matches: 6. The CDR3 spans 13 residues. The CDR3 sequence is CASSSGGSGGYTF. DNA for the CDR3: TGTGCCAGCAGTTCAGGGGGCAGTGGAGGCTACACCTTC.

The chain recombines TRBV12-3 or TRBV12-4 with TRBJ1-1; 7 bases match TRBD1. The CDR3 contains 13 residues. Unmatched junction bases numbered 3, after V lost 5 bases and J lost 3 bases. In DNA form, the CDR3 reads TGTGCCAGCAGTCGCGACAGGGACACTGAAGCTTTCTTT. Translating gives CASSRDRDTEAFF.

This chain links TRBV6-5 with TRBJ1-1; D uncertain. The ends were cut back, 1 base at V and 4 bases at J, with 16 bases in the middle. Germline V gene data show CDR1 as MNHEY and CDR2 as SVGAGI. This CDR3 has 16 amino acids. The CDR3 sequence: CASSYLPQLPGTEAFF. The CDR3 nucleotides are TGTGCCAGCAGTTACTTACCACAGCTCCCAGGCACTGAAGCTTTCTTT.

The V gene is TRBV6-1, the J gene TRBJ2-1; TRBD2 might be the D (6 bases). Germline V CDR1 and CDR2: MNHNS, SASEGT. The CDR3 sequence is 14 residues long. Trimming removed 1 base from V and 5 bases from J, with 9 bases in between. CDR3 in amino acids: CASSEGGGNNEQFF. CDR3 nucleotides: TGTGCCAGCAGTGAAGGTGGGGGGAACAATGAGCAGTTCTTC.

This chain uses TRBV5-1 with TRBJ2-7, with TRBD2 identical over 8 bases. The V gene end was trimmed by 5 bases and the J gene end by 3 bases; junction bases not matched to a gene: 10. Germline CDR1 reads SGHRS; CDR2 reads YFSETQ. CDR3 length equals 15 residues. CDR3 nucleotide sequence: TGCGCCAGCAGGTGGCGGCTAGCGGGCAGCTACGAGCAGTACTTC. The encoded protein is CASRWRLAGSYEQYF.